These T cell receptor beta chains were read from a single sample in a study of blood T cell repertoires in COVID-19. Repertoires were generated with immunoSEQ multiplex PCR, while TCRdb's copy carries only in-frame clones and drops some. The data show about 75,000 clones, less than 85% seen once. Sequencing input: peripheral blood. The source of these receptors is a woman aged 80 or over with active or convalescent COVID-19. CDR3s include the opening cysteine and the closing phenylalanine or tryptophan. The order of the fields is V gene, J gene, clone size, D gene, CDR3 DNA, CDR3 protein. D genes are given only for firm matches. Some rows have no size entry. The others give once, few or many, or a class for an expanded clone.

V gene: TRBV28; J gene: TRBJ2-7; clone size: .; D gene: TRBD2; CDR3 DNA: TGTGCCAGCAGTTTTAGTAGCGGGAGGACCTACGAGCAGTACTTC; CDR3 protein: CASSFSSGRTYEQYF
V gene: TRBV2; J gene: TRBJ2-1; clone size: .; D gene: .; CDR3 DNA: TGTGCCAGCAGGGGGAGCGGGTTTTCCTACAATGAGCAGTTCTTC; CDR3 protein: CASRGSGFSYNEQFF
V gene: TRBV19; J gene: TRBJ2-1; clone size: .; D gene: TRBD2; CDR3 DNA: TGTGCCAGTAGCCGCGGGGGGCTGAATGAGCAGTTCTTC; CDR3 protein: CASSRGGLNEQFF
V gene: TRBV18; J gene: TRBJ2-3; clone size: .; D gene: .; CDR3 DNA: TGTGCCAGCTCACCCGGGTGGATCGATACGCAGTATTTT; CDR3 protein: CASSPGWIDTQYF
V gene: TRBV5-1; J gene: TRBJ2-7; clone size: .; D gene: TRBD1; CDR3 DNA: TGCGCCAGCGGAAGACAGGGGGCCTCCTACGAGCAGTACTTC; CDR3 protein: CASGRQGASYEQYF
V gene: TRBV20-1; J gene: TRBJ1-4; clone size: .; D gene: .; CDR3 DNA: TGCAGTGCTAGTCAGGGGAAGGTAGAAAAACTGTTTTTT; CDR3 protein: CSASQGKVEKLFF
V gene: TRBV28; J gene: TRBJ1-6; clone size: .; D gene: .; CDR3 DNA: TGTGCCAGCAGTTTATTTCGCAGGGCTAATTCACCCCTCCACTTT; CDR3 protein: CASSLFRRANSPLHF
V gene: TRBV10-3; J gene: TRBJ2-7; clone size: .; D gene: TRBD1; CDR3 DNA: TGTGCCATCAGCCTAGGGGGCGCAACGCGAGAGCAGTACTTC; CDR3 protein: CAISLGGATREQYF
V gene: TRBV19; J gene: TRBJ2-7; clone size: .; D gene: .; CDR3 DNA: TGTGCCAGTAGTAGGCTCCGGGACAAAATCTACGAGCAGTACTTC; CDR3 protein: CASSRLRDKIYEQYF
V gene: TRBV27; J gene: TRBJ1-2; clone size: .; D gene: .; CDR3 DNA: TGTGCCAGCAGTCCACGGGTACAGGGCTATGGCTACACCTTC; CDR3 protein: CASSPRVQGYGYTF
V gene: TRBV6-1; J gene: TRBJ1-6; clone size: .; D gene: .; CDR3 DNA: TGTGCCAGCAGTGAAGCGCTGGCACCCACTAACAATTCACCCCTCCACTTT; CDR3 protein: CASSEALAPTNNSPLHF
V gene: TRBV5-6; J gene: TRBJ1-6; clone size: .; D gene: TRBD1; CDR3 DNA: TGTGCCAGCAGCCAAGGGGACAGACGAAATTCACCCCTCCACTTT; CDR3 protein: CASSQGDRRNSPLHF
V gene: TRBV4-3; J gene: TRBJ2-1; clone size: .; D gene: TRBD2; CDR3 DNA: TGCGCCAGCAGAGCTTTAGCGGGAGGGCGGTATGAGCAGTTCTTC; CDR3 protein: CASRALAGGRYEQFF
V gene: TRBV3-1/TRBV3-2; J gene: TRBJ2-3; clone size: .; D gene: TRBD2; CDR3 DNA: TGTGCCAGCAGCCGACTAGCGGGGCTCACAGATACGCAGTATTTT; CDR3 protein: CASSRLAGLTDTQYF
V gene: TRBV7-9; J gene: TRBJ1-2; clone size: .; D gene: TRBD1; CDR3 DNA: TGTGCCAGCAGCATTAGACAGGGGGCTAACTATGGCTACACCTTC; CDR3 protein: CASSIRQGANYGYTF
V gene: TRBV7-8; J gene: TRBJ1-1; clone size: .; D gene: TRBD1; CDR3 DNA: TGTGCCAGCAGCCTGTGGGGGGGCAGGGGGCAGGCCTTGGCTTTCTTT; CDR3 protein: CASSLWGGRGQALAFF
V gene: TRBV12-5; J gene: TRBJ2-1; clone size: .; D gene: TRBD2; CDR3 DNA: TGTGCTAGTGGCCCCAGGACAGGGCCAGGACTAGCGGGGGGGCCGAATGAGCAGTTCTTC; CDR3 protein: CASGPRTGPGLAGGPNEQFF
V gene: TRBV9; J gene: TRBJ2-7; clone size: .; D gene: TRBD1; CDR3 DNA: TGTGCCAGCAGCGTATATCCGACAGGGGATTACTACGAGCAGTACTTC; CDR3 protein: CASSVYPTGDYYEQYF
V gene: TRBV27; J gene: TRBJ2-2; clone size: .; D gene: .; CDR3 DNA: TGTGCAGGGGGAAGCCCCCCCGGGGAGCTGTTTTTT; CDR3 protein: CAGGSPPGELFF
V gene: TRBV4-3; J gene: TRBJ2-7; clone size: .; D gene: TRBD1; CDR3 DNA: TGCGCCAGCAGCCAAGATTGGGACAGGGACTACTACGAGCAGTACTTC; CDR3 protein: CASSQDWDRDYYEQYF
V gene: TRBV7-3; J gene: TRBJ2-1; clone size: once; D gene: .; CDR3 DNA: TGTGCCAGCAGCTTAAGTGCGGCATACAATGAGCAGTTCTTC; CDR3 protein: CASSLSAAYNEQFF
V gene: TRBV11-2; J gene: TRBJ2-7; clone size: .; D gene: TRBD2; CDR3 DNA: TGTGCCAGCAGCACACTAGCGGGAAACAACTACGAGCAGTACTTC; CDR3 protein: CASSTLAGNNYEQYF
V gene: TRBV28; J gene: TRBJ2-7; clone size: .; D gene: .; CDR3 DNA: TGTGCCAGTACCGGGACAAGACTCTACGAGCAGTACTTC; CDR3 protein: CASTGTRLYEQYF
V gene: TRBV27; J gene: TRBJ1-1; clone size: .; D gene: TRBD1; CDR3 DNA: TGTGCCAGCAGTTCCGGGACAGCGAACACTGAAGCTTTCTTT; CDR3 protein: CASSSGTANTEAFF
V gene: TRBV12-5; J gene: TRBJ2-1; clone size: .; D gene: TRBD1; CDR3 DNA: TGTGCTAGTGGCGCCGGACAGGTGGTCGGTAATGAGCAGTTCTTC; CDR3 protein: CASGAGQVVGNEQFF
V gene: TRBV5-1; J gene: TRBJ1-1; clone size: few; D gene: .; CDR3 DNA: TGCGCCAGCAGCCCTGGGTGGGGGGAGAACACTGAAGCTTTCTTT; CDR3 protein: CASSPGWGENTEAFF
V gene: TRBV18; J gene: TRBJ2-1; clone size: few; D gene: TRBD1; CDR3 DNA: TGTGCCAGCTCACCACCGTCGGAAGGGGGCGCATTCTACAATGAGCAGTTCTTC; CDR3 protein: CASSPPSEGGAFYNEQFF
V gene: TRBV28; J gene: TRBJ1-5; clone size: .; D gene: TRBD1; CDR3 DNA: TGTGCCAGCAGCCTCCGGTGGGGACAGGGGAACAATCAGCCCCAGCATTTT; CDR3 protein: CASSLRWGQGNNQPQHF
V gene: TRBV20-1; J gene: TRBJ1-2; clone size: .; D gene: .; CDR3 DNA: TGCAGTGCTAGTCGCCTGGAGGATGGCTATGGCTACACCTTC; CDR3 protein: CSASRLEDGYGYTF
V gene: TRBV2; J gene: TRBJ1-1; clone size: few; D gene: .; CDR3 DNA: TGTGCCAGCAGTTCGTATGGAGCGAACACTGAAGCTTTCTTT; CDR3 protein: CASSSYGANTEAFF
V gene: TRBV7-8; J gene: TRBJ1-4; clone size: .; D gene: TRBD1; CDR3 DNA: TGTGCCAGCAGCTTAAGACAGGGCGGCTCAACTAATGAAAAACTGTTTTTT; CDR3 protein: CASSLRQGGSTNEKLFF
V gene: TRBV18; J gene: TRBJ1-1; clone size: .; D gene: TRBD1; CDR3 DNA: TGTGCCAGCTCACGGGGACAGACAATGAACACTGAAGCTTTCTTT; CDR3 protein: CASSRGQTMNTEAFF
V gene: TRBV27; J gene: TRBJ1-5; clone size: few; D gene: TRBD1; CDR3 DNA: TGTGCCAGCAGACGGAACGACAGGGAAAATCAGCCCCAGCATTTT; CDR3 protein: CASRRNDRENQPQHF
V gene: TRBV7-9; J gene: TRBJ2-7; clone size: .; D gene: .; CDR3 DNA: TGTGCCAGCAAGGGGCCCTCCTACGAGCAGTACTTC; CDR3 protein: CASKGPSYEQYF
V gene: TRBV2; J gene: TRBJ2-7; clone size: .; D gene: TRBD1; CDR3 DNA: TGTGCCAGCAACCGACAGGGTACGAGGGAGCAGTACTTC; CDR3 protein: CASNRQGTREQYF
V gene: TRBV4-3; J gene: TRBJ2-1; clone size: .; D gene: .; CDR3 DNA: TGCGCCAGCAGCCCCGCTAGAGGCTCCTACAATGAGCAGTTCTTC; CDR3 protein: CASSPARGSYNEQFF
V gene: TRBV6-5; J gene: TRBJ1-2; clone size: .; D gene: TRBD1; CDR3 DNA: TGTGCCAGCATACCCCAGGGGGGTAACTATGGCTACACCTTC; CDR3 protein: CASIPQGGNYGYTF
V gene: TRBV28; J gene: TRBJ2-7; clone size: few; D gene: .; CDR3 DNA: TGTGCCAGCAGCGGGACCTACGAGCAGTACTTC; CDR3 protein: CASSGTYEQYF
V gene: TRBV9; J gene: TRBJ2-4; clone size: .; D gene: TRBD1; CDR3 DNA: TGTGCCAGCAGCCCGGCCGGGACAGGGAGCCATCTACTAGCCAAAAACATTCAGTACTTC; CDR3 protein: CASSPAGTGSHLLAKNIQYF
V gene: TRBV28; J gene: TRBJ2-7; clone size: few; D gene: TRBD1; CDR3 DNA: TGTGCCAGCAGCCCTCTGACAGGGATCTACTACGAGCAGTACTTC; CDR3 protein: CASSPLTGIYYEQYF
V gene: TRBV18; J gene: TRBJ1-3; clone size: .; D gene: .; CDR3 DNA: TGTGCCAGCTCACCCTCTCCCCAACTATCTGGAAACACCATATATTTT; CDR3 protein: CASSPSPQLSGNTIYF
V gene: TRBV9; J gene: TRBJ2-2; clone size: .; D gene: TRBD1; CDR3 DNA: TGTGCCAGCAGCGCGGATTGGGACAGAAGTAACACCGGGGAGCTGTTTTTT; CDR3 protein: CASSADWDRSNTGELFF
V gene: TRBV28; J gene: TRBJ2-7; clone size: .; D gene: TRBD2; CDR3 DNA: TGTGCCAGCAACCTGGGACTAGCGGGAGCCTACGAGCAGTACTTC; CDR3 protein: CASNLGLAGAYEQYF
V gene: TRBV5-5; J gene: TRBJ1-1; clone size: few; D gene: .; CDR3 DNA: TGTGCCAGCAGCTTGATCACAGGCTTTATAGCTTTCTTT; CDR3 protein: CASSLITGFIAFF
V gene: TRBV25-1; J gene: TRBJ2-2; clone size: .; D gene: TRBD1; CDR3 DNA: TGTGCCACAACGTGGACAGGGGGAAACACCGGGGAGCTGTTTTTT; CDR3 protein: CATTWTGGNTGELFF
V gene: TRBV7-2; J gene: TRBJ2-2; clone size: once; D gene: .; CDR3 DNA: TGTGCCAGCAGAAAACAGGGATACGCGAACACCGGGGAGCTGTTTTTT; CDR3 protein: CASRKQGYANTGELFF
V gene: TRBV5-4; J gene: TRBJ2-1; clone size: .; D gene: .; CDR3 DNA: TGTGCCAGCAGCTTGGGACCGGGCAATGAGCAGTTCTTC; CDR3 protein: CASSLGPGNEQFF
V gene: TRBV4-1; J gene: TRBJ1-6; clone size: few; D gene: .; CDR3 DNA: TGCGCCAGCAGCGCTCGACAGGACCTGGGTTCACCCCTCCACTTT; CDR3 protein: CASSARQDLGSPLHF
V gene: TRBV24-1; J gene: TRBJ2-1; clone size: few; D gene: TRBD2; CDR3 DNA: TGTGCCACCGACTTTGAGACTAGCGGGGTTTACAATGAGCAGTTCTTC; CDR3 protein: CATDFETSGVYNEQFF
V gene: TRBV24-1; J gene: TRBJ1-3; clone size: .; D gene: TRBD1; CDR3 DNA: TGTGCCACCAATTCGGGACAGCCTTTTTGCTCTGGAAACACCATATATTTT; CDR3 protein: CATNSGQPFCSGNTIYF
V gene: TRBV18; J gene: TRBJ2-7; clone size: .; D gene: TRBD1; CDR3 DNA: TGTGCCAGCTCACCACCGACAGGGATCTACGAGCAGTACTTC; CDR3 protein: CASSPPTGIYEQYF
V gene: TRBV18; J gene: TRBJ1-1; clone size: .; D gene: .; CDR3 DNA: TGTGCCAGCTCACCACAGCGGGCGACGAACACTGAAGCTTTCTTT; CDR3 protein: CASSPQRATNTEAFF